The T cell receptor (beta chain) described here comes from a study of cytomegalovirus exposure and HLA in healthy donors. To note about this clone: The target antigen is unknown.

V was trimmed by 5 bases and J by 6 bases, leaving 12 bases between them. CDR1 and CDR2 from the germline V gene are SGHRS and YFSETQ. CDR3 size: 13 residues. Whole-study findings and limits: Cytomegalovirus association was assigned to more than 150 TCR beta chains.

The donors were in the roughly 120-subject validation cohort; that cohort was separate from the roughly 620-subject first cohort. Clones were sequenced by immunoSEQ multiplex PCR, and TCRdb holds only the in-frame ones, with some missing. Among approximately 200,000 clones, over 65% were seen once, and the ten largest hold less than 8.5%. The sequenced material came from PBMCs. The source of this sequence is a man between 18 and 29 years old in good health and CMV-seropositive. The gene calls are TRBV5-1 and TRBJ2-1; D is uncertain. The CDR3: CASRSTLLNEQFF. The CDR3 DNA reads TGCGCCAGCAGGTCGACTCTCCTCAATGAGCAGTTCTTC.